The entry below gives a single T cell receptor (beta chain) sequence along with its context. Its target is not known. The data are from a study of blood T cells in healthy people across ages. Overall study results and limits: It was held that the diversity estimates obtained from one million T cells were underestimates.

Germline assignment: CDR1 KGHSH and CDR2 LQKENI. Trimming removed 4 bases at V and 8 bases at J, with 20 bases between. The length of the CDR3 is 15 residues. In terms of origin and age, donors were healthy Caucasian individuals from Russia aged about 6 to 95. Combining a sample-barcoded 5' primer with a J-beta primer mix, a second PCR ran for roughly 6 to 11 cycles. TCRdb called the 5' RACE reads again in MiXCR, with one record for every CDR3 protein. Here the sample spans 600,000 or so distinct CDR3 sequences, 25% to 30% being singletons. The sample comprised blood. The TCR was taken from an elderly woman in good health. The rearrangement links TRBV18 to TRBJ1-2, with D possibly TRBD1 on 6 matching bases. CDR3 region: CASSLAPGQRLGYTF. The CDR3 nucleotides are TGTGCCAGCTCACTCGCGCCGGGACAACGTTTAGGCTACACCTTC.